The rows below give T cell receptor beta chains drawn from one sample of a study of T-cell reconstitution after alpha-beta-depleted transplantation in children. TCRdb ran MiXCR on the PCR reads and lists one entry per CDR3 protein. This table has about 110,000 distinct CDR3 sequences, approximately 6.6% appearing once. Sequencing used PBMCs, mostly from graft donor cells, obtained 360 days after TCRalphabeta/CD19-depleted stem cell transplant. Source of these receptors: a male patient under 10 years old who had a stem cell transplant for acute lymphoblastic leukemia, so the T cells may come from the graft donor. Both conserved end residues are part of each CDR3. The D gene is left open where the match is weak. Only part of the rows carry a size: once, few, many, or a class if the clone is expanded.

v_gene: TRBV9
d_gene: TRBD2
j_gene: TRBJ2-3
abundance: NA
CDR3aa: CASSARTSGPGDTQYF
CDR3nt: TGTGCCAGCAGCGCGCGGACTAGCGGCCCGGGGGATACGCAGTATTTT

v_gene: TRBV28
d_gene: NA
j_gene: TRBJ1-2
abundance: NA
CDR3aa: CASSQQVARGYTF
CDR3nt: TGTGCCAGCAGTCAACAGGTCGCCCGGGGCTACACCTTC

v_gene: TRBV5-6
d_gene: NA
j_gene: TRBJ2-7
abundance: many
CDR3aa: CASSFSARQTYEQYF
CDR3nt: TGTGCCAGCAGCTTCAGCGCGCGGCAGACCTACGAGCAGTACTTC

v_gene: TRBV10-3
d_gene: TRBD1
j_gene: TRBJ1-5
abundance: few
CDR3aa: CASRGSTGENQPQHF
CDR3nt: TGTGCCTCCAGGGGTAGCACAGGGGAGAATCAGCCCCAGCATTTT

v_gene: TRBV12-3/TRBV12-4
d_gene: NA
j_gene: TRBJ1-2
abundance: many
CDR3aa: CASKPSGKEHYGYTF
CDR3nt: TGTGCCAGCAAGCCGTCAGGGAAGGAGCACTATGGCTACACCTTC

v_gene: TRBV29-1
d_gene: NA
j_gene: TRBJ2-5
abundance: NA
CDR3aa: CSVDVSTRETQYF
CDR3nt: TGCAGCGTTGACGTCTCCACGAGGGAGACCCAGTACTTC

v_gene: TRBV29-1
d_gene: NA
j_gene: TRBJ2-5
abundance: many
CDR3aa: CSVEDLRDGQETQYF
CDR3nt: TGCAGCGTTGAAGATCTACGAGACGGCCAAGAGACCCAGTACTTC

v_gene: TRBV7-8
d_gene: TRBD1
j_gene: TRBJ1-1
abundance: NA
CDR3aa: CASSLGQGATEAFF
CDR3nt: TGTGCCAGCAGCTTAGGACAGGGGGCTACTGAAGCTTTCTTT

v_gene: TRBV20-1
d_gene: TRBD1
j_gene: TRBJ2-7
abundance: many
CDR3aa: CSAFTGVPYEQYF
CDR3nt: TGCAGTGCTTTTACAGGGGTCCCCTACGAGCAGTACTTC

v_gene: TRBV28
d_gene: TRBD1
j_gene: TRBJ1-5
abundance: NA
CDR3aa: CASSLGKGGNNQPQHF
CDR3nt: TGTGCCAGCAGTTTGGGGAAAGGGGGCAACAATCAGCCCCAGCATTTT

v_gene: TRBV2
d_gene: NA
j_gene: TRBJ2-7
abundance: many
CDR3aa: CASSLRYEQYF
CDR3nt: TGTGCCAGCAGCCTCAGGTACGAGCAGTACTTC

v_gene: TRBV5-5
d_gene: NA
j_gene: TRBJ2-3
abundance: many
CDR3aa: CASSLAARADTQYF
CDR3nt: TGTGCCAGCAGCTTGGCCGCCCGAGCAGATACGCAGTATTTT

v_gene: TRBV7-9
d_gene: NA
j_gene: TRBJ2-4
abundance: few
CDR3aa: CASSPVFPAKNIQYF
CDR3nt: TGTGCCAGCAGCCCCGTTTTCCCGGCCAAAAACATTCAGTACTTC

v_gene: TRBV28
d_gene: NA
j_gene: TRBJ2-3
abundance: many
CDR3aa: CASSDRDGTDTQYF
CDR3nt: TGTGCCAGCAGCGACCGGGACGGCACAGATACGCAGTATTTT

v_gene: TRBV5-1
d_gene: NA
j_gene: TRBJ1-1
abundance: many
CDR3aa: CASSLKGREIEAFF
CDR3nt: TGCGCCAGCAGCTTAAAGGGACGGGAAATTGAAGCTTTCTTT

v_gene: TRBV12-3/TRBV12-4
d_gene: NA
j_gene: TRBJ1-2
abundance: many
CDR3aa: CASSLIANYGYTF
CDR3nt: TGTGCCAGCAGTTTAATAGCTAACTATGGCTACACCTTC

v_gene: TRBV10-3
d_gene: NA
j_gene: TRBJ2-6
abundance: NA
CDR3aa: CAITGWRDGSGANVLTF
CDR3nt: TGTGCCATCACCGGGTGGCGAGACGGCTCTGGGGCCAACGTCCTGACTTTC

v_gene: TRBV7-2
d_gene: NA
j_gene: TRBJ2-6
abundance: few
CDR3aa: CASGAGTRISGANVLTF
CDR3nt: TGTGCCAGCGGTGCCGGGACAAGGATCTCTGGGGCCAACGTCCTGACTTTC

v_gene: TRBV11-2
d_gene: NA
j_gene: TRBJ2-7
abundance: many
CDR3aa: CASSPGEQYF
CDR3nt: TGTGCCAGCAGTCCGGGGGAGCAGTACTTC

v_gene: TRBV29-1
d_gene: NA
j_gene: TRBJ1-1
abundance: many
CDR3aa: CSVDGVSWTEAFF
CDR3nt: TGCAGCGTTGATGGGGTGTCGTGGACTGAAGCTTTCTTT

v_gene: TRBV15
d_gene: NA
j_gene: TRBJ2-5
abundance: many
CDR3aa: CATSTRGVQETQYF
CDR3nt: TGTGCCACCAGCACCCGCGGAGTCCAAGAGACCCAGTACTTC

v_gene: TRBV9
d_gene: NA
j_gene: TRBJ2-7
abundance: NA
CDR3aa: CASSNPTGTSSYEQYF
CDR3nt: TGTGCCAGCAGCAACCCCACCGGGACGAGCTCCTACGAGCAGTACTTC

v_gene: TRBV20-1
d_gene: NA
j_gene: TRBJ2-3
abundance: NA
CDR3aa: CSARDPALGGTDTQYF
CDR3nt: TGCAGTGCTAGAGATCCCGCTCTGGGGGGCACAGATACGCAGTATTTT

v_gene: TRBV6-2/TRBV6-3
d_gene: NA
j_gene: TRBJ2-5
abundance: many
CDR3aa: CASSPLGYQETQYF
CDR3nt: TGTGCCAGCAGTCCACTTGGGTACCAAGAGACCCAGTACTTC

v_gene: TRBV12-3/TRBV12-4
d_gene: NA
j_gene: TRBJ2-3
abundance: many
CDR3aa: CASTGDDTQYF
CDR3nt: TGTGCCAGCACCGGGGACGATACGCAGTATTTT

v_gene: TRBV7-2
d_gene: TRBD1
j_gene: TRBJ2-3
abundance: many
CDR3aa: CASSSRRDRVLRYTDTQYF
CDR3nt: TGTGCCAGCAGTTCGCGCCGGGACAGGGTACTTCGATACACAGATACGCAGTATTTT

v_gene: TRBV14
d_gene: NA
j_gene: TRBJ2-3
abundance: many
CDR3aa: CASSQDSGRSTDTQYF
CDR3nt: TGTGCCAGCAGCCAAGATAGCGGCAGGAGCACAGATACGCAGTATTTT

v_gene: TRBV4-3
d_gene: NA
j_gene: TRBJ2-1
abundance: few
CDR3aa: CASSRHYNEQFF
CDR3nt: TGCGCCAGCAGCCGACACTACAATGAGCAGTTCTTC

v_gene: TRBV9
d_gene: TRBD1
j_gene: TRBJ1-3
abundance: few
CDR3aa: CASSVDRTGTGNTIYF
CDR3nt: TGTGCCAGCAGCGTAGATCGGACAGGTACTGGAAACACCATATATTTT

v_gene: TRBV28
d_gene: NA
j_gene: TRBJ2-5
abundance: many
CDR3aa: CASSFSRGGETQYF
CDR3nt: TGTGCCAGCAGTTTTTCCCGTGGCGGGGAGACCCAGTACTTC

v_gene: TRBV5-1
d_gene: NA
j_gene: TRBJ2-7
abundance: many
CDR3aa: CASSLGSTYEQYF
CDR3nt: TGCGCCAGCAGCTTGGGCAGCACCTACGAGCAGTACTTC

v_gene: TRBV27
d_gene: NA
j_gene: TRBJ2-1
abundance: few
CDR3aa: CASSTRGSSYNEQFF
CDR3nt: TGTGCCAGCAGTACGCGCGGTAGCTCCTACAATGAGCAGTTCTTC

v_gene: TRBV10-3
d_gene: TRBD2
j_gene: TRBJ2-5
abundance: many
CDR3aa: CAISEPGLQETQYF
CDR3nt: TGTGCCATCAGTGAGCCGGGACTACAAGAGACCCAGTACTTC

v_gene: TRBV29-1
d_gene: TRBD1
j_gene: TRBJ1-5
abundance: NA
CDR3aa: CSVRDRAGPQHF
CDR3nt: TGCAGCGTTAGGGACAGGGCGGGACCCCAGCATTTT

v_gene: TRBV4-2
d_gene: NA
j_gene: TRBJ1-1
abundance: NA
CDR3aa: CASSQGVGNTEAFF
CDR3nt: TGTGCCAGCAGCCAGGGGGTGGGGAACACTGAAGCTTTCTTT

v_gene: TRBV29-1
d_gene: TRBD2
j_gene: TRBJ2-5
abundance: many
CDR3aa: CSVGRGGETQYF
CDR3nt: TGCAGCGTTGGAAGGGGAGGGGAGACCCAGTACTTC

v_gene: TRBV5-1
d_gene: TRBD1
j_gene: TRBJ1-2
abundance: many
CDR3aa: CASSPDRGQGYTF
CDR3nt: TGCGCCAGCAGTCCTGACAGGGGGCAAGGCTACACCTTC

v_gene: TRBV20-1
d_gene: NA
j_gene: TRBJ2-7
abundance: few
CDR3aa: CSARDGHEQYF
CDR3nt: TGCAGTGCTAGAGATGGACACGAGCAGTACTTC

v_gene: TRBV6-5
d_gene: TRBD2
j_gene: TRBJ2-1
abundance: many
CDR3aa: CASSNPSGGYQFF
CDR3nt: TGTGCCAGCAGTAACCCTAGCGGGGGTTATCAGTTCTTC

v_gene: TRBV5-6
d_gene: TRBD1
j_gene: TRBJ2-7
abundance: many
CDR3aa: CASSFGDRVLIGYEQYF
CDR3nt: TGTGCCAGCAGCTTTGGGGACAGAGTCCTTATCGGGTACGAGCAGTACTTC

v_gene: TRBV18
d_gene: NA
j_gene: TRBJ2-5
abundance: NA
CDR3aa: CASSPRSGQETQYF
CDR3nt: TGTGCCAGCTCACCACGCTCTGGGCAAGAGACCCAGTACTTC

v_gene: TRBV7-8
d_gene: TRBD1
j_gene: TRBJ2-3
abundance: NA
CDR3aa: CASSLVGTDSTDTQYF
CDR3nt: TGTGCCAGCAGCTTAGTTGGGACAGATAGCACAGATACGCAGTATTTT

v_gene: TRBV6-5
d_gene: NA
j_gene: TRBJ2-1
abundance: few
CDR3aa: CASSYAGAGGGANEQFF
CDR3nt: TGTGCCAGCAGTTACGCCGGCGCTGGTGGGGGGGCCAATGAGCAGTTCTTC

v_gene: TRBV7-6
d_gene: NA
j_gene: TRBJ2-7
abundance: few
CDR3aa: CASTHEQYF
CDR3nt: TGTGCCAGCACTCACGAGCAGTACTTC

v_gene: TRBV7-9
d_gene: TRBD1
j_gene: TRBJ2-3
abundance: many
CDR3aa: CASSWTGMENTQYF
CDR3nt: TGTGCCAGCAGCTGGACAGGGATGGAAAATACGCAGTATTTT

v_gene: TRBV4-2
d_gene: NA
j_gene: TRBJ2-3
abundance: few
CDR3aa: CASSQRVGQGPSVDTQYF
CDR3nt: TGTGCCAGCAGCCAAAGGGTGGGGCAGGGGCCATCGGTCGATACGCAGTATTTT

v_gene: TRBV7-3
d_gene: NA
j_gene: TRBJ2-3
abundance: few
CDR3aa: CASSPWAPTDTQYF
CDR3nt: TGTGCCAGCAGCCCCTGGGCACCTACAGATACGCAGTATTTT

v_gene: TRBV20-1
d_gene: NA
j_gene: TRBJ2-7
abundance: few
CDR3aa: CSAGPASYYEQYF
CDR3nt: TGCAGTGCGGGACCGGCATCCTACTACGAGCAGTACTTC

v_gene: TRBV6-6
d_gene: NA
j_gene: TRBJ2-5
abundance: NA
CDR3aa: CASSQGGRETQYF
CDR3nt: TGTGCCAGCAGTCAGGGGGGCCGAGAGACCCAGTACTTC

v_gene: TRBV5-6
d_gene: TRBD1
j_gene: TRBJ2-7
abundance: many
CDR3aa: CASSSRTGIHEQYF
CDR3nt: TGTGCCAGCAGCTCCCGGACAGGGATCCACGAGCAGTACTTC

v_gene: TRBV4-3
d_gene: NA
j_gene: TRBJ1-1
abundance: few
CDR3aa: CASSHVLAGWTEAFF
CDR3nt: TGCGCCAGCAGCCACGTCTTAGCGGGATGGACTGAAGCTTTCTTT

v_gene: TRBV15
d_gene: NA
j_gene: TRBJ2-3
abundance: many
CDR3aa: CATSRDGESTDTQYF
CDR3nt: TGTGCCACCAGCAGAGATGGGGAGAGCACAGATACGCAGTATTTT

v_gene: TRBV4-2
d_gene: NA
j_gene: TRBJ1-2
abundance: NA
CDR3aa: CASSPQVRKDANYGYTF
CDR3nt: TGTGCCAGCAGCCCACAGGTTAGGAAGGACGCTAACTATGGCTACACCTTC

v_gene: TRBV20-1
d_gene: NA
j_gene: TRBJ1-5
abundance: many
CDR3aa: CSARDKNEAKTYSNQPQHF
CDR3nt: TGCAGTGCTAGAGATAAAAACGAGGCGAAGACTTATAGCAATCAGCCCCAGCATTTT

v_gene: TRBV6-5
d_gene: TRBD2
j_gene: TRBJ2-7
abundance: few
CDR3aa: CASSSFSAERERVGQYF
CDR3nt: TGTGCCAGCAGTTCGTTCTCGGCGGAGCGGGAGAGGGTAGGGCAGTACTTC

v_gene: TRBV4-3
d_gene: NA
j_gene: TRBJ1-1
abundance: NA
CDR3aa: CASSQDWGRIGTEAFF
CDR3nt: TGCGCCAGCAGCCAAGACTGGGGGCGTATAGGAACTGAAGCTTTCTTT

v_gene: TRBV2
d_gene: NA
j_gene: TRBJ2-5
abundance: many
CDR3aa: CASTDTDGQETQYF
CDR3nt: TGTGCCAGCACCGACACAGACGGACAAGAGACCCAGTACTTC

v_gene: TRBV27
d_gene: TRBD1
j_gene: TRBJ1-5
abundance: NA
CDR3aa: CASRGEWTGINQPQHF
CDR3nt: TGTGCCAGCAGAGGGGAGTGGACAGGGATCAATCAGCCCCAGCATTTT

v_gene: TRBV28
d_gene: NA
j_gene: TRBJ1-2
abundance: NA
CDR3aa: CASRPGVYGYTF
CDR3nt: TGTGCCTCGCGGCCGGGGGTGTATGGCTACACCTTC